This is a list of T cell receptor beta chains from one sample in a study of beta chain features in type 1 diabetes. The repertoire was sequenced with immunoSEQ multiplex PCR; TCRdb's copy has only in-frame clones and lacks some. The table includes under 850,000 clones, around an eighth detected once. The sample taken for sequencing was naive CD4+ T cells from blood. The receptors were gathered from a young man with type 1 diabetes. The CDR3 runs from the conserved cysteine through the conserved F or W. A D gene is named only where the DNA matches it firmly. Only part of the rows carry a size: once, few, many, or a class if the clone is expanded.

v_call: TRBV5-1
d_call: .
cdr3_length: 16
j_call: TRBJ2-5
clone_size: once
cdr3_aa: CASSLAGALYQETQYF
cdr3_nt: TGCGCCAGCAGCTTGGCAGGGGCCCTGTACCAAGAGACCCAGTACTTC

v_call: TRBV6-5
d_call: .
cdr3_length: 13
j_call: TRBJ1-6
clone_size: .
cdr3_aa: CASSYVEGSPLHF
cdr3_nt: TGTGCCAGCAGTTACGTCGAGGGTTCACCCCTCCACTTT

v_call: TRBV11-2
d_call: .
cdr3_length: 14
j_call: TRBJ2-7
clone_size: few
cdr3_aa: CASSLGRIPYEQYF
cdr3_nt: TGTGCCAGCAGCTTAGGCAGGATCCCCTACGAGCAGTACTTC

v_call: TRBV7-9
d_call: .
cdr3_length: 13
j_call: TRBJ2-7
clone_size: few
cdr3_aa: CASRPEVLDEQYF
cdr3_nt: TGTGCCAGCAGGCCGGAGGTATTGGACGAGCAGTACTTC

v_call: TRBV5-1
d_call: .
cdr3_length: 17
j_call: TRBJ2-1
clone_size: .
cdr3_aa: CASSGARQGISYNEQFF
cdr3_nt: TGCGCCAGCAGTGGTGCTAGGCAGGGTATCTCCTACAATGAGCAGTTCTTC

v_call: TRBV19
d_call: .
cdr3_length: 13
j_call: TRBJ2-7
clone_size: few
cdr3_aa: CASSMAVFHEQYF
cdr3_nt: TGTGCCAGTAGTATGGCAGTTTTCCACGAGCAGTACTTC

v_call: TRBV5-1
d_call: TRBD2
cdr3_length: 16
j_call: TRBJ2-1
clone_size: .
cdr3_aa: CASRESGGSSYNEQFF
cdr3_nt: TGCGCCAGCAGGGAGAGCGGGGGCAGCTCCTACAATGAGCAGTTCTTC

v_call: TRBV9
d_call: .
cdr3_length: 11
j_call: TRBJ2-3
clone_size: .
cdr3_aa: CASSEGGTQYF
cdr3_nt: TGTGCCAGCAGCGAAGGGGGAACGCAGTATTTT

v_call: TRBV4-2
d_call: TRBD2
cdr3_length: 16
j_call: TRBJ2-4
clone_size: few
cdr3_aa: CASSLPSGGAKNIQYF
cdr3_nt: TGTGCCAGCAGCCTCCCTAGCGGGGGGGCCAAAAACATTCAGTACTTC

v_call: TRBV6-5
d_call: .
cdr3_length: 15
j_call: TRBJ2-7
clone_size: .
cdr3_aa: CASSYSGRHPYEQYF
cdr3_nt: TGTGCCAGCAGTTACAGTGGCAGGCACCCCTACGAGCAGTACTTC

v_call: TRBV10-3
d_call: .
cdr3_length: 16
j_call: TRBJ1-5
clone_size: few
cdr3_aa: CAISESLGAGGQPQHF
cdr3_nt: TGTGCCATCAGTGAGTCCTTAGGGGCTGGAGGTCAGCCCCAGCATTTT

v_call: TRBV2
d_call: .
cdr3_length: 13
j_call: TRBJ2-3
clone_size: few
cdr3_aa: CASLAEGTDTQYF
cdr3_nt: TGTGCCAGCCTAGCCGAGGGCACAGATACGCAGTATTTT

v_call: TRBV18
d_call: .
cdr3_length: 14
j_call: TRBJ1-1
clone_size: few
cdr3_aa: CASSPQEGHTEAFF
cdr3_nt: TGTGCCAGCTCCCCCCAGGAGGGCCACACTGAAGCTTTCTTT

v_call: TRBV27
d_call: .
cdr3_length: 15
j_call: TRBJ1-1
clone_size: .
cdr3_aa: CASSPTRALYTEAFF
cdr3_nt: TGTGCCAGCAGTCCTACCCGGGCGTTGTACACTGAAGCTTTCTTT

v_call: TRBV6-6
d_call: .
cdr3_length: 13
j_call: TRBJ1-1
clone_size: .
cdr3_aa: CASSRRRGGEAFF
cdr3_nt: TGTGCCAGCAGCCGCAGGAGAGGTGGTGAAGCTTTCTTT

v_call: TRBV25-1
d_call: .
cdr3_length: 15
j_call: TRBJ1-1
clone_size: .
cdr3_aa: CASSTIWGVPGSEDF
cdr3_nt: TGTGCCAGCAGTACAATATGGGGTGTCCCCGGATCCGAAGATTTT

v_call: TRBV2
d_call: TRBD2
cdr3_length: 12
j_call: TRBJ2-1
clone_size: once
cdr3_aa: CASTGGFNEQFF
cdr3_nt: TGTGCCAGCACGGGGGGTTTTAATGAGCAGTTCTTC

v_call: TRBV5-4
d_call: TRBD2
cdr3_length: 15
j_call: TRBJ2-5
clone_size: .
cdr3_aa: CASSSKLAGEETQYF
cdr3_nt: TGTGCCAGCAGCTCGAAACTAGCGGGAGAAGAGACCCAGTACTTC

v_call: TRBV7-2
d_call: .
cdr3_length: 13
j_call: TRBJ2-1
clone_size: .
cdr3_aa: CASSLVSRNEQFF
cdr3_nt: TGTGCCAGCAGCCTTGTCTCCCGAAATGAGCAGTTCTTC

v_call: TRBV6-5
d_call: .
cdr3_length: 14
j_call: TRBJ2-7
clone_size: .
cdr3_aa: CASSYSRGNYEQYF
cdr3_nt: TGTGCCAGCAGTTACTCGAGAGGGAACTACGAGCAGTACTTC

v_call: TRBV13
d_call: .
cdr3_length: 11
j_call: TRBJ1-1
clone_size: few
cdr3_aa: CASSSEAEAFF
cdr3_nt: TGTGCCAGCAGCTCCGAAGCGGAGGCTTTCTTT

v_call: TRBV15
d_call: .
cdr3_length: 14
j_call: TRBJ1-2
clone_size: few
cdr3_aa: CATSSPLGGYGYTF
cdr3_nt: TGTGCCACCAGCAGTCCCTTGGGGGGCTATGGCTACACCTTC

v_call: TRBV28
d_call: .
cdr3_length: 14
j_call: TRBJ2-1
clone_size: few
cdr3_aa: CASGLPSSYNEQFF
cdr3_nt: TGTGCCAGCGGCCTTCCGAGCTCCTACAATGAGCAGTTCTTC

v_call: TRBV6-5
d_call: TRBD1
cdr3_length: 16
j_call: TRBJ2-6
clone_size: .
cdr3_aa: CASSYATGSGANVLTF
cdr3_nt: TGTGCCAGCAGTTACGCGACAGGGAGCGGGGCCAACGTCCTGACTTTC

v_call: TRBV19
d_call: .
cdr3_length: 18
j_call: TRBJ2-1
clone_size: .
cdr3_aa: CASSIGGRRARGGNEQFF
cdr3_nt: TGTGCCAGTAGTATAGGGGGGCGCAGGGCCCGTGGGGGCAATGAGCAGTTCTTC

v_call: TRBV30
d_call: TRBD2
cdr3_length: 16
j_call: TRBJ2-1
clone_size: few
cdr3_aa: CAWSVEPLAGRSEQFF
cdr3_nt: TGTGCCTGGAGTGTAGAGCCGCTAGCGGGGCGAAGTGAGCAGTTCTTC

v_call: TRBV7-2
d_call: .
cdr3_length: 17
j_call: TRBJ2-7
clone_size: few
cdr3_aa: CASSLSSGTVSSYEQYF
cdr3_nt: TGTGCCAGCAGCTTGTCTTCCGGGACCGTAAGCTCCTACGAGCAGTACTTC

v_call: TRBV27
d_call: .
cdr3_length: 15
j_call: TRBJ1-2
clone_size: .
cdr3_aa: CASSSPRTGNYGYTF
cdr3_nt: TGTGCCAGCAGCTCTCCCCGAACAGGGAACTATGGCTACACCTTC

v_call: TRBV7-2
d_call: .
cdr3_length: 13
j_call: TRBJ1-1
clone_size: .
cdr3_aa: CASSFSVNTEAFF
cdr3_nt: TGTGCCAGCAGCTTCTCTGTGAACACTGAAGCTTTCTTT

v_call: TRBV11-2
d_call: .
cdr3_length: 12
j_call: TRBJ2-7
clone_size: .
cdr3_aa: CASRDRGTEQYF
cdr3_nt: TGTGCCAGCAGGGACCGGGGGACCGAGCAGTACTTC

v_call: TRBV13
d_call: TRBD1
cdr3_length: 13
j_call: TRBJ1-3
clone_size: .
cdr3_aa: CASSVGQRNTIYF
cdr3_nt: TGTGCCAGCAGCGTGGGACAGAGAAACACCATATATTTT

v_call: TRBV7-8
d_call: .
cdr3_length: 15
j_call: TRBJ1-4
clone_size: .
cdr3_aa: CASSARALTNEKLFF
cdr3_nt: TGTGCCAGCAGCGCCAGGGCGTTGACTAATGAAAAACTGTTTTTT

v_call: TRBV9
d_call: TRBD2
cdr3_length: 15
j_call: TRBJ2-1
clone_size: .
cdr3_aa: CASSAQLAGYNEQFF
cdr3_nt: TGTGCCAGCAGCGCCCAACTAGCGGGCTACAATGAGCAGTTCTTC

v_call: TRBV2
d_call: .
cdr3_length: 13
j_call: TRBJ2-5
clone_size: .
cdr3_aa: CASSDITQETQYF
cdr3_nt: TGTGCCAGCAGCGATATTACACAGGAGACCCAGTACTTC

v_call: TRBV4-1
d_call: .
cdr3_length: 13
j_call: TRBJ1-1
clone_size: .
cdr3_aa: CASSHGGNTEAFF
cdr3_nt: TGCGCCAGCAGCCACGGGGGGAACACTGAAGCTTTCTTT

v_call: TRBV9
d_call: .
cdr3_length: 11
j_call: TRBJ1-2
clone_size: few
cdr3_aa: CASSLGESYTF
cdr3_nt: TGTGCCAGCAGCTTAGGGGAGAGCTACACCTTC

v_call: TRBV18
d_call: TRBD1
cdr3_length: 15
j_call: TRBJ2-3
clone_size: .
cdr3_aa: CASSPDRGGTDTQYF
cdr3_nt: TGTGCCAGCTCACCCGACAGGGGCGGCACAGATACGCAGTATTTT

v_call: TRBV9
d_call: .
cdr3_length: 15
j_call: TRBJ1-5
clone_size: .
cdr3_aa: CASSVGRDSNQPQHF
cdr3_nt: TGTGCCAGCAGCGTAGGGAGGGACAGCAATCAGCCCCAGCATTTT

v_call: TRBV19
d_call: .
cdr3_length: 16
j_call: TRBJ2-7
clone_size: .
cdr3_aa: CASSITGGLSSYEQYF
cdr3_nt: TGTGCCAGTAGCATTACCGGGGGGCTGAGCTCCTACGAGCAGTACTTC

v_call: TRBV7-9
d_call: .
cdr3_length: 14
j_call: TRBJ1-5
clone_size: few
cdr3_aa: CASSARNSNQPQHF
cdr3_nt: TGTGCCAGCAGCGCCCGAAATAGCAATCAGCCCCAGCATTTT

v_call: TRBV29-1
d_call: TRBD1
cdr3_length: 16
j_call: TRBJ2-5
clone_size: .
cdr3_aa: CSVEGQGTALGETQYF
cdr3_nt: TGCAGCGTTGAAGGACAAGGGACAGCCCTGGGGGAGACCCAGTACTTC

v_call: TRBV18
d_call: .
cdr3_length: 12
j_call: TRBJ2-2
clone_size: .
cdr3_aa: CASSPGLGELFF
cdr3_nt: TGTGCCAGCTCACCGGGACTCGGGGAGCTGTTTTTT

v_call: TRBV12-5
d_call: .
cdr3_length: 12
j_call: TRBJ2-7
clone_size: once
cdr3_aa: CASGPLGYEQYF
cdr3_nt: TGTGCTAGTGGCCCTTTAGGCTACGAGCAGTACTTC

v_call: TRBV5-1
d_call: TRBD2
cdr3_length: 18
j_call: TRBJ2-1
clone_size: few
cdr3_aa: CASSLEASGLLSYNEQFF
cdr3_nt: TGCGCCAGCAGCTTGGAGGCTAGCGGGTTACTCTCCTACAATGAGCAGTTCTTC

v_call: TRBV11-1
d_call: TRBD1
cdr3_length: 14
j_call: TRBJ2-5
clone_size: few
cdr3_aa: CASSTDRGHETQYF
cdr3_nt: TGTGCCAGCAGCACGGACAGGGGGCATGAGACCCAGTACTTC

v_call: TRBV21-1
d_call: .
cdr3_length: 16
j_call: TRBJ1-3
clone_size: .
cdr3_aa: CASSKVARGLRNTIYF
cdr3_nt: TGTGCCAGCAGCAAAGTGGCACGGGGGCTTCGGAACACCATATATTTT

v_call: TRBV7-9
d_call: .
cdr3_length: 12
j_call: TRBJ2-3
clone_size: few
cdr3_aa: CASSSSTDTQYF
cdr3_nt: TGTGCCAGCAGCTCCAGTACAGATACGCAGTATTTT

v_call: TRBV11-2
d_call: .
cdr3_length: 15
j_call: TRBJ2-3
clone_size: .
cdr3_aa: CASSSRGVLADTQYF
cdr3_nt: TGTGCCAGCAGCTCACGTGGGGTCCTCGCAGATACGCAGTATTTT

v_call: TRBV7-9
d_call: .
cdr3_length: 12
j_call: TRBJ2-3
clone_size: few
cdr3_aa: CASRTSTDTQYF
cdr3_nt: TGTGCCAGCAGAACTAGCACAGATACGCAGTATTTT

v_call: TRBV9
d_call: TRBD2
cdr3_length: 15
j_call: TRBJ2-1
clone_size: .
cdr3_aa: CASTLGGSSYNEQFF
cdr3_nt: TGTGCCAGCACCCTGGGGGGGAGCTCCTACAATGAGCAGTTCTTC

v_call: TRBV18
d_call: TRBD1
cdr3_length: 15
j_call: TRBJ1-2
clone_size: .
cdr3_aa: CASSGPGQEGYGYTF
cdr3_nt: TGTGCCAGCTCAGGACCGGGACAGGAGGGATATGGCTACACCTTC

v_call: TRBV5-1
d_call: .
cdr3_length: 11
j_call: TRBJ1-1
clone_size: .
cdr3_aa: CASSPGVEAFF
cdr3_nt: TGCGCCAGCAGCCCGGGCGTTGAAGCTTTCTTT

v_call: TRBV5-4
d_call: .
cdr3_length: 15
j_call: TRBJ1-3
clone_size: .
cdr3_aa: CASTTDRFSGNTIYF
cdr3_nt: TGTGCCAGCACGACTGACCGATTCTCTGGAAACACCATATATTTT

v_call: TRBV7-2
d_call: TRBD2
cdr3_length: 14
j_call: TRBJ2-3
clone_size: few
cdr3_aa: CASSRLEPAGGQYF
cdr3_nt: TGTGCCAGCAGCCGTCTGGAGCCGGCGGGGGGGCAGTATTTT

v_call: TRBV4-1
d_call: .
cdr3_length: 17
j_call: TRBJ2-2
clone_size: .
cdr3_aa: CASSQGSLRLVTGELFF
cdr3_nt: TGCGCCAGCAGCCAAGGCTCTTTAAGACTAGTAACCGGGGAGCTGTTTTTT